These 21 T cell receptor beta chains were all obtained from the same sample, sequenced in a study of blood T cell repertoires in COVID-19. Produced via immunoSEQ multiplex PCR; TCRdb's table is partial and in-frame only. This table holds nearly 110,000 clones, about nine tenths found once. Sample: peripheral blood. All receptors come from a man aged 50 to 59 with active or convalescent COVID-19.

CDR3 in DNA: TGCGCCAGCAGCTTGGGTTGGGGAGCGGAGCTTACCTACGAGCAGTACTTC. Translation: CASSLGWGAELTYEQYF. The chain combines TRBV5-1 with TRBJ2-7; a possible D gene is TRBD2 (5 bases). In germline, CDR1 is SGHRS, CDR2 YFSETQ. V lost 0 bases, J lost 2 bases, and 18 bases lay in between. The CDR3 length is 17 residues.

The chain carries TRBV7-8 and TRBJ1-1; possibly TRBD1 for D (6 bases). Trimming shortened V by 3 bases and J by 1 base, and 12 bases separated the two germline ends. Germline CDR1 and CDR2: SGHVS and FQNEAQ. The CDR3 runs 15 residues. In DNA, the CDR3 is TGTGCCAGCAGCTTCACAGGGAATCAGAACACTGAAGCTTTCTTT. It encodes CASSFTGNQNTEAFF.

The chain combines TRBV24-1 with TRBJ1-5; possible D gene TRBD1, 5 bases. The V gene's germline CDR1 is KGHDR and CDR2 SFDVKD. Deletions cut 3 bases from V and 3 bases from J, with 11 bases between. The CDR3 has 15 amino acids. CDR3 in DNA: TGTGCCACCAGTGATAGCGGGACTTTCAATCAGCCCCAGCATTTT. Its protein product is CATSDSGTFNQPQHF.

CDR3 region: CASSFSGTGNHEQYF. The CDR3 DNA is TGTGCCAGCAGCTTCTCCGGGACAGGGAACCACGAGCAGTACTTC. V gene TRBV7-2 combines with J gene TRBJ2-7; 9 nucleotides agree with TRBD1. The CDR3 has 15 amino acids. Germline assignment: CDR1 SGHTA and CDR2 FQGNSA. Germline trimming cut 3 bases from V and 5 bases from J; bases unmatched to any gene: 8.

The table lists this clone with a count of one. The rearrangement uses TRBV2 and TRBJ2-1, with 8 bases aligning to TRBD2. This CDR3 contains 16 residues. J gave up 2 bases and V 2 bases, and 5 bases lay outside the gene matches. Per the germline V gene, CDR1 is SNHLY and CDR2 is FYNNEI. CDR3 protein: CASSERTSGTYNEQFF. CDR3 DNA: TGTGCCAGCAGTGAACGTACTAGCGGAACCTACAATGAGCAGTTCTTC. Drawing the rest from reference TRBV2 and TRBJ2-1, the complete variable domain is EPEVTQTPSHQVTQMGQEVILRCVPISNHLYFYWYRQILGQKVEFLVSFYNNEISEKSEIFDDQFSVERPDGSNFTLKIRSTKLEDSAMYFCASSERTSGTYNEQFFGPGTRLTVL.

The chain is built from TRBV11-2 and TRBJ2-3; 8 bases fit TRBD2. With 5 bases clipped from V and 3 bases from J, the junction kept 7 bases outside the gene matches. This CDR3 is 15 amino acids long. The germline CDR1 and CDR2 sequences are SGHAT and FQNNGV. The CDR3 nucleotides read TGTGCCAGCAGCCGAGCGGGAGCGAGTACAGATACGCAGTATTTT. It is translated as CASSRAGASTDTQYF.

The chain recombines TRBV5-1 with TRBJ1-2; 8 bases line up with TRBD1. Germline V gene lookup returns CDR1 SGHRS and CDR2 YFSETQ. V lost 4 bases to trimming and J lost 7 bases; unmatched junction nucleotides: 6. The CDR3 is made up of 13 amino acids. CDR3 amino acids: CASSPADRGGYTF. DNA of the CDR3: TGCGCCAGCAGCCCAGCCGACAGGGGTGGCTACACCTTC.

The rearrangement uses TRBV7-2 and TRBJ2-3; TRBD2 agrees at 8 bases. Trimming removed 2 bases from V and 3 bases from J; junction bases left unmatched: 13. The CDR3 is made up of 18 amino acids. Germline V CDR1 and CDR2: SGHTA, FQGNSA. CDR3 in amino acids: CASSLLGGSGSKTDTQYF. CDR3 nucleotide sequence: TGTGCCAGCAGCTTACTTGGGGGGAGCGGGAGTAAAACAGATACGCAGTATTTT.

V is TRBV29-1 and J is TRBJ2-7; 10 bases map to TRBD2. Germline CDR1 SQVTM, CDR2 ANQGSEA. The length of the CDR3 is 17 residues. V shed 1 base and J 2 bases; nucleotides not matched to a gene: 11. The CDR3 is CSVEVASGRGSPYEQYF. The CDR3 coding sequence is TGCAGCGTTGAAGTTGCTAGCGGGAGAGGTTCGCCCTACGAGCAGTACTTC.

Only one count was recorded for this clone. The chain is built from TRBV29-1 and TRBJ2-7; 11 bases line up with TRBD1. With 7 bases clipped from V and 5 bases from J, the junction kept 4 bases outside the gene matches. CDR1 and CDR2 from the germline V gene are SQVTM and ANQGSEA. CDR3 length: 12 amino acids. CDR3 in DNA: TGCAGCGCCGCGGGACAGGGGGACGAGCAGTACTTC. As protein: CSAAGQGDEQYF.

J is TRBJ2-7 and V is TRBV7-2, with D perhaps TRBD1 (5 bases). From germline, CDR1 is SGHTA and CDR2 FQGNSA. The CDR3 sequence is 13 residues long. Trimming removed 5 bases at V and 3 bases at J, with 11 bases between. This chain's CDR3 is CASSLTDNYEQYF. The CDR3 DNA is TGTGCCAGCAGCCTTACGGACAACTACGAGCAGTACTTC.

The chain uses TRBV6-5 and TRBJ2-7; 8 bases are shared with TRBD1. V was pared by 10 bases and J by 3 bases, with 11 bases of the junction left unmatched. The CDR3 length is 14 residues. Germline lookup yields CDR1 MNHEY and CDR2 SVGAGI. The CDR3 DNA reads as TGTGCCACCGACCCGGACAGGGAGATCTACGAGCAGTACTTC. It encodes CATDPDREIYEQYF.

CDR3 protein: CASSPPGGSQPQHF. CDR3 bases: TGTGCCAGCTCACCACCGGGAGGGAGTCAGCCCCAGCATTTT. This chain uses TRBV18 with TRBJ1-5; D ambiguous. This CDR3 contains 14 residues. CDR1 and CDR2 (germline): KGHSH, LQKENI. V shed 0 bases and J shed 6 bases, with 9 bases lying between them.

The V and J genes are TRBV2 and TRBJ1-6, with D hard to call. The germline V and J ends were trimmed by 3 bases and 14 bases, with 8 bases remaining between them. The germline V gene encodes CDR1 SNHLY and CDR2 FYNNEI. This CDR3 is 11 amino acids long. DNA of the CDR3: TGTGCCAGCAGTGACGGGTGGACCCTCCACTTT. It codes for CASSDGWTLHF.

The rearrangement uses TRBV2 and TRBJ1-5; possibly TRBD1 for D (5 bases). Per the germline V gene, CDR1 is SNHLY and CDR2 is FYNNEI. The CDR3 consists of 13 residues. V was trimmed by 6 bases and J by 3 bases, leaving 9 bases between them. In DNA, the CDR3 is TGTGCCAGCAGGGGACTCCTCAATCAGCCCCAGCATTTT. Protein: CASRGLLNQPQHF.

The DNA for the CDR3 is TGCGCCAGCAGCTTGAGCGGGGCCTCCAACCTATACGAGCAGTACTTC. Amino acid sequence: CASSLSGASNLYEQYF. The V gene is TRBV5-1, the J gene TRBJ2-7; TRBD2 matches 7 bases. Germline values: CDR1 SGHRS, CDR2 YFSETQ. This CDR3 contains 16 residues. Trimming cost V 1 base and J 4 bases; bases outside gene matches: 11. The full variable domain, completed using reference TRBV5-1 and TRBJ2-7, is KAGVTQTPRYLIKTRGQQVTLSCSPISGHRSVSWYQQTPGQGLQFLFEYFSETQRNKGNFPGRFSGRQFSNSRSEMNVSTLELGDSALYLCASSLSGASNLYEQYFGPGTRLTVT.

The J gene is TRBJ2-1, the V gene TRBV21-1; TRBD2 is taken as the D call from the table, unchecked against the DNA. TRBV21-1 is deemed a pseudogene. The CDR3 is 19 residues long. CDR3 sequence (DNA): TGTGCCAGCAGCAAACCACTAGCGGGAGCGGCGGGCCCCTACAATGAGCAGTTCTTC. Its protein product is CASSKPLAGAAGPYNEQFF.

This clone was detected a few times. The same CDR3 can be traced to other DNA sequences in this sample. This chain joins TRBV7-2 and TRBJ2-1, with 9 bases fitting TRBD2. V lost 3 bases, J lost 4 bases, and 4 bases stayed unmatched. The CDR3 covers 15 residues. CDR1 is SGHTA and CDR2 is FQGNSA in the germline V gene. The CDR3 region is CASSLASGRYNEQFF. As DNA, the CDR3 is TGTGCCAGCAGCTTGGCGAGCGGGAGGTACAATGAGCAGTTCTTC.

This chain uses TRBV19 with TRBJ1-4; the D is unclear. The germline V gene has CDR1 LNHDA and CDR2 SQIVND (reference sequence). The CDR3 loop spans 11 amino acids. Trimming shortened V by 3 bases and J by 6 bases, and 2 bases separated the two germline ends. The CDR3: CASSIDEKLFF. The CDR3 DNA reads TGTGCCAGTAGTATCGATGAAAAACTGTTTTTT.

This chain uses TRBV6-2 or TRBV6-3 with TRBJ2-7; the D gene is possibly TRBD2 (5 bases). Trimming stripped 2 bases from V and 4 bases from J, with 15 bases between. The CDR3 loop spans 15 amino acids. Germline CDR1 is MNHEY and CDR2 is SVGEGT. The DNA for the CDR3 is TGTGCCAGCAGTTACCCCCGGGGTGAGCTATACGAGCAGTACTTC. Its protein is CASSYPRGELYEQYF.

This chain uses TRBV9 with TRBJ1-2, with D unclear. The germline V gene has CDR1 SGDLS and CDR2 YYNGEE. This CDR3 region has 12 residues. The V end was cut by 4 bases, the J end by 8 bases, with 12 bases between. As DNA, the CDR3 is TGTGCCAGCAGCATATACAGCTACGGCTACACCTTC. It yields the protein CASSIYSYGYTF.